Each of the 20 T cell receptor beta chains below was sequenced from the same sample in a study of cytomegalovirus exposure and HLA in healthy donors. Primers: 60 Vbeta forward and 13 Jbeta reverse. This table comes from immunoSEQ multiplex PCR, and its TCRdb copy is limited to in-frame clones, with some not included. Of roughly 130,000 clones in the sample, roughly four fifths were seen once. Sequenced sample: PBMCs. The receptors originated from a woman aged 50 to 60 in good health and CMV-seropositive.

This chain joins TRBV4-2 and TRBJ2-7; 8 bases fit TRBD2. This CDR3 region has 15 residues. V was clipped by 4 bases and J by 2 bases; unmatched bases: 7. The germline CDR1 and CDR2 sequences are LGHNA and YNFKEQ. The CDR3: CASSLMPGGAYEQYF. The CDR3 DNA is TGTGCCAGCAGCCTGATGCCGGGGGGGGCCTACGAGCAGTACTTC.

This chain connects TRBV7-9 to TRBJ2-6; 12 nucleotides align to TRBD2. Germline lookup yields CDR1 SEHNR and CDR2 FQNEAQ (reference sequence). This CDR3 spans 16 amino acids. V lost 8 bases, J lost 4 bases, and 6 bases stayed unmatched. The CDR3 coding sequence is TGTGCCAGCCCTAGCGGGGGGGCTAGGGGGGCCAACGTCCTGACTTTC. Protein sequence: CASPSGGARGANVLTF.

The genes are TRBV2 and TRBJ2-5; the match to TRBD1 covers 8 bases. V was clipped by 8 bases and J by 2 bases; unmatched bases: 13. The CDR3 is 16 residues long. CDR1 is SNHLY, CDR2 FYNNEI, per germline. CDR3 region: CASRDRRISHQETQYF. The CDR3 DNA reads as TGTGCCAGCCGGGACAGGCGGATTTCCCATCAAGAGACCCAGTACTTC.

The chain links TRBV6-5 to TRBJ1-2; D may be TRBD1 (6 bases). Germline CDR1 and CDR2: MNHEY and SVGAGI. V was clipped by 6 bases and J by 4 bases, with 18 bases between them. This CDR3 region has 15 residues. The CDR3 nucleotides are TGTGCCAGCAGGATTCCTGGGGGAGGGGGCTATGGCTACACCTTC. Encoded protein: CASRIPGGGGYGYTF.

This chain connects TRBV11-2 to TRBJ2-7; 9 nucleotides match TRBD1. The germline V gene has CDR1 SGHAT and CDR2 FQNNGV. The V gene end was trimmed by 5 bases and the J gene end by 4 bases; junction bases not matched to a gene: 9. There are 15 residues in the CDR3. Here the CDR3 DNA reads TGTGCCAGCAGCCCCAGAGGGACAGGGATATACGAGCAGTACTTC. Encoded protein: CASSPRGTGIYEQYF.

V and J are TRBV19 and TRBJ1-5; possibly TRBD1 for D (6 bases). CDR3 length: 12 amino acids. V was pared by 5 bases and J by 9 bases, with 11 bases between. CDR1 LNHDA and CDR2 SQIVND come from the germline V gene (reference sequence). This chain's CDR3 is CASSPQGRPQHF. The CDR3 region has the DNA TGTGCCAGTAGTCCCCAGGGGAGGCCCCAGCATTTT.

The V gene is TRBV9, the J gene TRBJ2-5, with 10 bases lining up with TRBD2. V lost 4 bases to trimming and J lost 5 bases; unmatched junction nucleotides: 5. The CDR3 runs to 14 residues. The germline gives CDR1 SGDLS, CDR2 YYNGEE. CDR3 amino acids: CASSSGLASETQYF. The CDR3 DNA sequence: TGTGCCAGCAGCTCGGGACTAGCGAGCGAGACCCAGTACTTC.

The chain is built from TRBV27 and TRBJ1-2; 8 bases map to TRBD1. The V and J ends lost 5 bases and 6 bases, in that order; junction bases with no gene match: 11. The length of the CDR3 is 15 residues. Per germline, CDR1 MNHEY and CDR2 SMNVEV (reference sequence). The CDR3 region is CASSARQGRLDGYTF. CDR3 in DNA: TGTGCCAGCAGTGCGCGACAGGGGCGTTTGGATGGCTACACCTTC.

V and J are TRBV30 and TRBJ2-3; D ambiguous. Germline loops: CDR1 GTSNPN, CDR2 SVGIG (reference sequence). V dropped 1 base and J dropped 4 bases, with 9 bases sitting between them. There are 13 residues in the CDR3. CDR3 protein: CAWSARVADTQYF. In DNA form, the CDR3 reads TGTGCCTGGAGTGCACGGGTTGCAGATACGCAGTATTTT.

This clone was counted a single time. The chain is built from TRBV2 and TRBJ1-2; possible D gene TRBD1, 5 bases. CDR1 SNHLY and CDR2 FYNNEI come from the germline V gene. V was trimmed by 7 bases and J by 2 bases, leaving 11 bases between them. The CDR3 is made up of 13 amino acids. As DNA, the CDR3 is TGTGCCAGCATGCGAGACAGCAACTATGGCTACACCTTC. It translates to CASMRDSNYGYTF. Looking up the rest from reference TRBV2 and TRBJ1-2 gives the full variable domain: EPEVTQTPSHQVTQMGQEVILRCVPISNHLYFYWYRQILGQKVEFLVSFYNNEISEKSEIFDDQFSVERPDGSNFTLKIRSTKLEDSAMYFCASMRDSNYGYTFGSGTRLTVV.

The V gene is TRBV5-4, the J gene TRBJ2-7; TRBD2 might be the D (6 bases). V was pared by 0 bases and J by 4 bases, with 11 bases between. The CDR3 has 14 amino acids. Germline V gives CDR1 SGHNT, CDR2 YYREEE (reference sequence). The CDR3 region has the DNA TGTGCCAGCAGCTTGGGGAGGGGTGGATACGAGCAGTACTTC. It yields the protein CASSLGRGGYEQYF.

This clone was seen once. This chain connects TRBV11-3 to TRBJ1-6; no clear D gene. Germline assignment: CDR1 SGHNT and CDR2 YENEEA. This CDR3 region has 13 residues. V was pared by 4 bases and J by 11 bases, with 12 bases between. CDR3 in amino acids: CASSSSTRAPLHF. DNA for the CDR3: TGTGCCAGCAGCTCATCAACTCGGGCACCCCTCCACTTT.

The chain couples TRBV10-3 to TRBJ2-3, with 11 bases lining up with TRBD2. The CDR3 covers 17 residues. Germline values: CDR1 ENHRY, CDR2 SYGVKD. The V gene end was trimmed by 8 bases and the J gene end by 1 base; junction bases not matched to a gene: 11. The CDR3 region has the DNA TGTGCCATCCCGCCGCTACAACTAGCGGGGGGCACAGATACGCAGTATTTT. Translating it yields CAIPPLQLAGGTDTQYF.

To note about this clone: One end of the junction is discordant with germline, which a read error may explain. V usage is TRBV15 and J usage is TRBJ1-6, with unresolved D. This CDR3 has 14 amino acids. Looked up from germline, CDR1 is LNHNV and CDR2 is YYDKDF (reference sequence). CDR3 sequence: CATSRDRRNSPLPF. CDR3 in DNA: TGTGCCACCAGCAGAGATAGGCGGAATTCACCCCTCCCCTTT.

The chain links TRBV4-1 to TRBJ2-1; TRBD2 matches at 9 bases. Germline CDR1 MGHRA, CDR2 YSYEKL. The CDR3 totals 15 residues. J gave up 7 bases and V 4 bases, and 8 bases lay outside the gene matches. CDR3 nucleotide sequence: TGCGCCAGCAGCCTTAGCGGGGGCGGGAGGAATGAGCAGTTCTTC. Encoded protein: CASSLSGGGRNEQFF.

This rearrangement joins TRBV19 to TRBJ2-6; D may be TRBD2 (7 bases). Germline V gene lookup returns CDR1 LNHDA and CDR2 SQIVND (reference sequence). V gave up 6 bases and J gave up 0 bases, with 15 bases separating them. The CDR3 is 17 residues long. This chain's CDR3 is CASRGGALLSGANVLTF. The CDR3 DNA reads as TGTGCCAGTAGGGGGGGGGCCCTCCTCTCTGGGGCCAACGTCCTGACTTTC.

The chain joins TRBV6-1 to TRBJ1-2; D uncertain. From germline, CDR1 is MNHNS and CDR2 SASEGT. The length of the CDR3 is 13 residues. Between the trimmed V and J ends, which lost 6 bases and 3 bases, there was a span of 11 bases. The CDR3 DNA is TGTGCCAGCAGCCACAGATCGGACTATGGCTACACCTTC. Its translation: CASSHRSDYGYTF.

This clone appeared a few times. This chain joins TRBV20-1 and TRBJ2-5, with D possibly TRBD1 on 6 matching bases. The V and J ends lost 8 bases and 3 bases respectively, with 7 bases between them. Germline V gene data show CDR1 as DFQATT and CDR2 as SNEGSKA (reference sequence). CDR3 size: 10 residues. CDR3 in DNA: TGCAGTACAGGGAAAGAGACCCAGTACTTC. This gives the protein CSTGKETQYF.

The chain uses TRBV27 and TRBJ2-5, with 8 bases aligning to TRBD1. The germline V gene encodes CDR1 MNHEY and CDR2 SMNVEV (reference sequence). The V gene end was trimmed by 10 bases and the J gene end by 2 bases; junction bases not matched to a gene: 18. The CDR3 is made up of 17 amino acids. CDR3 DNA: TGTGCCACCCATGCACCCTCCGGACAGGGTGGGCAAGAGACCCAGTACTTC. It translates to CATHAPSGQGGQETQYF.

CDR3 residues: CASSWDRDGNQPQHF. The CDR3 DNA reads TGTGCCAGCAGTTGGGACAGGGACGGCAATCAGCCCCAGCATTTT. V gene TRBV6-5 combines with J gene TRBJ1-5; 9 bases line up with TRBD1. The germline gives CDR1 MNHEY, CDR2 SVGAGI. This CDR3 has 15 amino acids. V lost 4 bases, J lost 2 bases, and 3 bases stayed unmatched.